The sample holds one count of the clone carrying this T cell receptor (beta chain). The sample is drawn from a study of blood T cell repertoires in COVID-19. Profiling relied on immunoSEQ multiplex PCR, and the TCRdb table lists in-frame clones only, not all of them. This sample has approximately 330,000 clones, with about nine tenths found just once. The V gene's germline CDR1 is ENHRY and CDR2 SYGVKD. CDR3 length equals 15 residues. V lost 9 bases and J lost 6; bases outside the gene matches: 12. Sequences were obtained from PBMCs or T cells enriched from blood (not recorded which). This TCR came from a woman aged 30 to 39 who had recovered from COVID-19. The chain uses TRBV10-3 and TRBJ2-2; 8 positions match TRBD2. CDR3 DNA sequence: TGTGCCATATCCCTGGCGGGAGGAGGGTCCGGGGAGCTGTTTTTT. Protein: CAISLAGGGSGELFF.